The 23 T cell receptor beta chains listed next were all sequenced from one sample in a study of blood T cell repertoires in COVID-19. Produced via immunoSEQ multiplex PCR; TCRdb's table is partial and in-frame only. The sample has about 16,000 clones; 85% to 90% are singletons. The sequenced sample was peripheral blood. The receptor source for this set is a human donor in a cohort sampled during active COVID-19.

The V gene is TRBV27, the J gene TRBJ1-4; D possibly corresponds to TRBD1 (5 bases). Germline V lookup: CDR1 MNHEY, CDR2 SMNVEV (reference sequence). V gave up 0 bases and J gave up 7 bases, with 12 bases separating them. The CDR3 length is 15 residues. CDR3 amino acids: CASSLSTEAFEKLFF. The CDR3 DNA follows: TGTGCCAGCAGTTTATCGACAGAGGCTTTTGAAAAACTGTTTTTT.

The V call is TRBV28, the J call TRBJ1-5; D is possibly TRBD1 (6 bases). Trimming shortened V by 6 bases and J by 3 bases, and 12 bases separated the two germline ends. The length of the CDR3 is 14 residues. Looked up from germline, CDR1 is MDHEN and CDR2 is SYDVKM. This CDR3 reads CASRRTELNQPQHF. In nucleotides, the CDR3 is TGTGCCAGCAGAAGGACAGAGCTCAATCAGCCCCAGCATTTT.

The chain combines TRBV10-2 with TRBJ1-1, with 7 bases identical to TRBD1. This CDR3 has 16 residues. Unmatched junction bases numbered 10, after V lost 0 bases and J lost 6 bases. The germline V gene has CDR1 WSHSY and CDR2 SAAADI. CDR3 protein: CASSESIGGTVPEAFF. The CDR3 bases are TGCGCCAGCAGTGAGTCGATTGGGGGGACAGTCCCTGAAGCTTTCTTT.

Relative to its sample, this clone is large (0.1 to 1%). The chain uses TRBV27 and TRBJ1-2; no definite D call. This CDR3 has 16 residues. The ends were cut back, 3 bases at V and 9 bases at J, with 23 bases in the middle. Germline V gives CDR1 MNHEY, CDR2 SMNVEV (reference sequence). The chain's CDR3 is CASSFGSAKFLSSYTF. In DNA form, the CDR3 reads TGTGCCAGCAGTTTCGGGTCGGCAAAATTTCTCTCTAGCTACACCTTC.

J is TRBJ1-1 and V is TRBV15, with a weak D call TRBD1 (5 bases). Deletions cut 8 bases from V and 1 base from J, with 11 bases between. Germline CDR1 LNHNV, CDR2 YYDKDF (reference sequence). There are 13 residues in the CDR3. In DNA form, the CDR3 reads TGTGCCACCCAATCGGGGGGGAACACTGAAGCTTTCTTT. Its translation is CATQSGGNTEAFF. Complete variable domain (other parts from reference TRBV15 and TRBJ1-1): DAMVIQNPRYQVTQFGKPVTLSCSQTLNHNVMYWYQQKSSQAPKLLFHYYDKDFNNEADTPDNFQSRRPNTSFCFLDIRSPGLGDTAMYLCATQSGGNTEAFFGQGTRLTVV.

The chain couples TRBV13 to TRBJ2-7; TRBD2 might be the D (6 bases). Germline V gene sequence: CDR1 PRHDT, CDR2 FYEKMQ (reference sequence). The CDR3 runs 13 residues. Trimming stripped 5 bases from V and 3 bases from J, with 11 bases between. CDR3: CASSPGLLYEQYF. The CDR3 bases are TGTGCCAGCAGCCCGGGACTCCTCTACGAGCAGTACTTC.

The chain uses TRBV6-2 or TRBV6-3 and TRBJ1-1; possible D gene TRBD1, 5 bases. Germline V gives CDR1 MNHEY, CDR2 SVGEGT. Trimming removed 6 bases from V and 1 base from J, with 18 bases in between. This CDR3 has 16 residues. In nucleotides, the CDR3 is TGTGCCAGCAGCGAGATGTTGAGACAGAGGAACACTGAAGCTTTCTTT. The encoded protein is CASSEMLRQRNTEAFF.

This sequence joins TRBV3-1 (or the pseudogene TRBV3-2) and TRBJ1-2; D is ambiguous. The CDR3 runs 13 residues. Looked up from germline, CDR1 is LGHDT and CDR2 is YNNKEL (reference sequence). V lost 4 bases and J lost 3, with 9 bases in between. The CDR3 DNA reads TGTGCCAGCAGCCCGACAAGTTACTATGGCTACACCTTC. It yields the protein CASSPTSYYGYTF.

The chain recombines TRBV5-8 with TRBJ1-2; D may be TRBD1 (6 bases). The CDR3 length is 13 residues. Germline CDR1 SGHTS, CDR2 YDEGEE. V lost 4 bases, J lost 8 bases, and 15 bases lay in between. In nucleotides, the CDR3 is TGTGCCAGCAGCAAGACAGGTTCCTGGGGCTACACCTTC. Translated, it gives CASSKTGSWGYTF.

The chain employs TRBV19 and TRBJ2-5; weak D call: TRBD2 (5 bases). The CDR3 extends over 13 amino acids. With 6 bases removed from V and 0 bases from J, the gap between germline ends came to 8 bases. In germline, CDR1 is LNHDA, CDR2 SQIVND (reference sequence). The CDR3 DNA reads as TGTGCCAGTAGCGAGCGGTACCAAGAGACCCAGTACTTC. This translates into CASSERYQETQYF.

V is TRBV5-1 and J is TRBJ2-2; 9 bases map to TRBD1. J gave up 0 bases and V 0 bases, and 3 bases lay outside the gene matches. The CDR3 sequence is 17 residues long. CDR1 and CDR2 from the germline V gene are SGHRS and YFSETQ. The CDR3 spells CASSLVGQGPNTGELFF. CDR3 bases: TGCGCCAGCAGCTTGGTGGGACAGGGACCGAACACCGGGGAGCTGTTTTTT.

The V gene is TRBV5-1, the J gene TRBJ2-2; D gene uncertain. Germline V gene data show CDR1 as SGHRS and CDR2 as YFSETQ. V was cut by 0 bases and J by 5 bases, with 8 bases left in between. The CDR3 contains 14 residues. The CDR3 loop is CASSLAAETGELFF. CDR3 bases: TGCGCCAGCAGCTTGGCCGCCGAGACCGGGGAGCTGTTTTTT.

The rearrangement joins TRBV5-1 to TRBJ2-6; no clear D. The germline V gene encodes CDR1 SGHRS and CDR2 YFSETQ. V was cut by 1 base and J by 0 bases, with 8 bases left in between. The CDR3 is 16 residues long. As DNA, the CDR3 is TGCGCCAGCAGCTTGTCTCCCGGCTCTGGGGCCAACGTCCTGACTTTC. Encoded protein: CASSLSPGSGANVLTF.

This clone was seen more than once but under ten times. The rearrangement joins TRBV12-5 to TRBJ1-2; no clear D. Deletions cut 1 base from V and 4 bases from J, with 4 bases between. Per the germline V gene, CDR1 is LGHNT and CDR2 is FRNRAP. The CDR3 extends over 12 amino acids. The CDR3 DNA reads as TGTGCTAGTGGTTTGGACGGCTATGGCTACACCTTC. It codes for CASGLDGYGYTF.

In its sample, this clone was seen once. The V gene is TRBV5-1, the J gene TRBJ2-7, with 9 positions matching TRBD1. Germline CDR1 reads SGHRS; CDR2 reads YFSETQ. The CDR3 sequence is 13 residues long. J lost 5 bases, V lost 3 bases, and 3 bases had no gene match. DNA for the CDR3: TGCGCCAGCAGCTATACAGGGGGCCACGAGCAGTACTTC. Amino acid sequence: CASSYTGGHEQYF.

This rearrangement joins TRBV7-2 to TRBJ1-4; TRBD1 matches 7 bases. The germline V gene has CDR1 SGHTA and CDR2 FQGNSA. V lost 5 bases, J lost 5 bases, and 8 bases stayed unmatched. The CDR3 runs to 15 residues. The CDR3 protein is CASSLPGQKNEKLFF. The CDR3 nucleotides read TGTGCCAGCAGCCTACCGGGACAGAAGAATGAAAAACTGTTTTTT. Complete variable domain (other parts from reference TRBV7-2 and TRBJ1-4): GAGVSQSPSNKVTEKGKDVELRCDPISGHTALYWYRQSLGQGLEFLIYFQGNSAPDKSGLPSDRFSAERTGGSVSTLTIQRTQQEDSAVYLCASSLPGQKNEKLFFGSGTQLSVL.

The CDR3 sequence is CASSDRETLMEQFF. DNA of the CDR3: TGCGCCAGCAGTGACAGGGAAACGTTAATGGAGCAGTTCTTC. V is TRBV10-2 and J is TRBJ2-1; TRBD1 is a possible D gene (5 bases). The V gene's germline CDR1 is WSHSY and CDR2 SAAADI. V lost 3 bases, J lost 10 bases, and 16 bases lay in between. This CDR3 is 14 amino acids long.

This chain uses TRBV19 with TRBJ1-2; TRBD1 agrees at 11 bases. The CDR3 is made up of 14 amino acids. The germline V gene has CDR1 LNHDA and CDR2 SQIVND (reference sequence). The ends lost 4 bases at V and 8 bases at J; junction bases unmatched: 6. The CDR3 sequence is CASSTKDRGPGYTF. Here the CDR3 DNA reads TGTGCCAGTAGTACTAAGGACAGGGGGCCAGGCTACACCTTC.

The chain links TRBV6-5 to TRBJ1-1; D might be TRBD1 (5 bases). CDR3 length equals 13 residues. Trimming took 4 bases from V and 1 from J, leaving 7 bases between them. CDR1 and CDR2 (germline): MNHEY, SVGAGI. CDR3 coding DNA: TGTGCCAGCAGTTTTAGGGGGAACACTGAAGCTTTCTTT. Translation: CASSFRGNTEAFF.

This clone appeared once. V usage is TRBV2 and J usage is TRBJ2-5, with D possibly matching TRBD1 (6 bases). The V end was cut by 6 bases, the J end by 5 bases, with 13 bases between. The germline CDR1 and CDR2 sequences are SNHLY and FYNNEI. The CDR3 totals 13 residues. The CDR3: CASRSRGGETQYF. The CDR3 DNA reads TGTGCCAGCAGAAGCAGGGGCGGGGAGACCCAGTACTTC.

The chain couples TRBV19 to TRBJ2-1, with 11 nucleotides matching TRBD2. The CDR3 runs 18 residues. Germline V CDR1 and CDR2: LNHDA, SQIVND (reference sequence). The trim removed 7 bases at V and 0 bases at J, leaving 11 bases unmatched. The CDR3 loop reads CASTPWASGRSSYNEQFF. The CDR3 coding sequence is TGTGCCAGTACTCCTTGGGCTAGCGGGAGGAGCTCCTACAATGAGCAGTTCTTC.

CDR3: CSARTGTMTEAFF. The CDR3 bases are TGCAGCGCTCGGACAGGGACGATGACTGAAGCTTTCTTT. The chain combines TRBV29-1 with TRBJ1-1; TRBD1 agrees at 8 bases. Germline assignment: CDR1 SQVTM and CDR2 ANQGSEA. The CDR3 is made up of 13 amino acids. V gave up 7 bases and J gave up 5 bases; unmatched junction bases: 9.

The V and J genes are TRBV19 and TRBJ1-1; D remains ambiguous. This CDR3 is built from 14 residues. CDR1 LNHDA and CDR2 SQIVND come from the germline V gene (reference sequence). The ends were cut back, 7 bases at V and 3 bases at J, with 15 bases in the middle. The CDR3 sequence is CASNIATFHTEAFF. The CDR3 DNA reads as TGTGCCAGTAATATCGCAACTTTTCACACTGAAGCTTTCTTT.